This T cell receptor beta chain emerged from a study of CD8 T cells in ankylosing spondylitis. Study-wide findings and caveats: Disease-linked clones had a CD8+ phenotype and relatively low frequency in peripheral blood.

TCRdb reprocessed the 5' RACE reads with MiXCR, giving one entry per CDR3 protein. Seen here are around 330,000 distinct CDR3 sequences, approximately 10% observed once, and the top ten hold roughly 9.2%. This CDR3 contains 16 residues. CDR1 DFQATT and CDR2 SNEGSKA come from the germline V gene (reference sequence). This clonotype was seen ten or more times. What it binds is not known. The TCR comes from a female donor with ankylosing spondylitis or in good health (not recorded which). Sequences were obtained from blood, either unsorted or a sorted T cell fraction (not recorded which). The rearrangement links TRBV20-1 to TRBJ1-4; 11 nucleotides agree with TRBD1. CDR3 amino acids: CLARTGGGLTNEKLFF. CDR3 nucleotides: TGCCTAGCCCGGACAGGGGGCGGACTAACTAATGAAAAACTGTTTTTT.